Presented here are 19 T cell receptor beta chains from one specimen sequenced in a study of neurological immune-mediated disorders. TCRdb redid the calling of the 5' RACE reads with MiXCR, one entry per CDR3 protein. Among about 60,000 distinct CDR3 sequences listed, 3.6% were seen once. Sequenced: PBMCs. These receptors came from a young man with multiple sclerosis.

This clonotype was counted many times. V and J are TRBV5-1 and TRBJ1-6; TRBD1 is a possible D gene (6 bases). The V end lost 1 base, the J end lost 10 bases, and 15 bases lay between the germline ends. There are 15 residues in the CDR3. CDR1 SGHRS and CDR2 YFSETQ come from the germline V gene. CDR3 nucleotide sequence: TGCGCCAGCAGCTTGAATGGGGGGCCAGGATCACCCCTCCACTTT. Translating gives CASSLNGGPGSPLHF.

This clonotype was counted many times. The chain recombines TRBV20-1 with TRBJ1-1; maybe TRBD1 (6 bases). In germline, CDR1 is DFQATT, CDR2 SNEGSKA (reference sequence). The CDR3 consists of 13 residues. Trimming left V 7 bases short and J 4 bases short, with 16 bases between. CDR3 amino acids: CSVGAGDGTEAFF. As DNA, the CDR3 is TGCAGTGTGGGGGCCGGGGACGGCACTGAAGCTTTCTTT.

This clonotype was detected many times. CDR3 amino acids: CASSFGLPGHEQYF. CDR3 sequence (DNA): TGTGCCAGCAGCTTTGGCCTCCCAGGGCACGAGCAGTACTTC. V is TRBV7-8 and J is TRBJ2-7, with D perhaps matching TRBD1 (5 bases). This CDR3 is built from 14 residues. V was trimmed by 3 bases and J by 5 bases, leaving 14 bases between them. Per the germline V gene, CDR1 is SGHVS and CDR2 is FQNEAQ.

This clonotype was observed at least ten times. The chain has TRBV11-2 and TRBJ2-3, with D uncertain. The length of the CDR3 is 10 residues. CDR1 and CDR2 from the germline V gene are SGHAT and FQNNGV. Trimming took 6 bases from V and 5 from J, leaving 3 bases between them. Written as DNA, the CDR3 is TGTGCCAGCAGGAGAGATACGCAGTATTTT. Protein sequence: CASRRDTQYF.

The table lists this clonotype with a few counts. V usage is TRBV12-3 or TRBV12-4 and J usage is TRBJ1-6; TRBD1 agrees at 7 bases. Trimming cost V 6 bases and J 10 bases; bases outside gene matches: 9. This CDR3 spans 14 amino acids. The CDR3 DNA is TGTGCCAGCAGACCGACAGGGCTGGGATCACCCCTCCACTTT. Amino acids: CASRPTGLGSPLHF.

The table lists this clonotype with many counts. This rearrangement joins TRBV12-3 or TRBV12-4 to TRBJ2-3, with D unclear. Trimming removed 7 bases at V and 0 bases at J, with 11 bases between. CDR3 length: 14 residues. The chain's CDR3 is CASNLTPSTDTQYF. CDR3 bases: TGTGCCAGCAACCTGACACCTAGCACAGATACGCAGTATTTT.

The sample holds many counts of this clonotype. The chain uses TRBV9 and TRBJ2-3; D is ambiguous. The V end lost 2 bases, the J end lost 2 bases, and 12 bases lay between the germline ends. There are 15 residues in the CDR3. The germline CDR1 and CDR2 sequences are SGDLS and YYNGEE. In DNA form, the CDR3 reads TGTGCCAGCAGCGTGCTTGAAGCAAACACAGATACGCAGTATTTT. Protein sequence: CASSVLEANTDTQYF.

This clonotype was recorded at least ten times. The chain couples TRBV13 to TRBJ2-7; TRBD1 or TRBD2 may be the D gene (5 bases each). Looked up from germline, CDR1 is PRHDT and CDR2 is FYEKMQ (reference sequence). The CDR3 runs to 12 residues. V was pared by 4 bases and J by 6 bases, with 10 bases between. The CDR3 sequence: CASSSQGAEQYF. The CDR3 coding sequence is TGTGCCAGCAGCTCCCAGGGAGCCGAGCAGTACTTC.

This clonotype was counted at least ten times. The CDR3 DNA follows: TGCAGTGCTGTCCCCGTCACAAGGAACAATGAGCAGTTCTTC. It codes for CSAVPVTRNNEQFF. The chain has TRBV20-1 and TRBJ2-1; unclear D gene. The CDR3 totals 14 residues. In germline, CDR1 is DFQATT, CDR2 SNEGSKA (reference sequence). Trimming stripped 5 bases from V and 5 bases from J, with 16 bases between.

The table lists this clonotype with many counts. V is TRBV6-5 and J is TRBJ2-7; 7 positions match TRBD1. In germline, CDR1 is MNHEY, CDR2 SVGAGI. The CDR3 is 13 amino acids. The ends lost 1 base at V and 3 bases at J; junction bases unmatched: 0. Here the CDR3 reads CASSYYRGYEQYF. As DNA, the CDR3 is TGTGCCAGCAGTTACTACAGGGGCTACGAGCAGTACTTC.

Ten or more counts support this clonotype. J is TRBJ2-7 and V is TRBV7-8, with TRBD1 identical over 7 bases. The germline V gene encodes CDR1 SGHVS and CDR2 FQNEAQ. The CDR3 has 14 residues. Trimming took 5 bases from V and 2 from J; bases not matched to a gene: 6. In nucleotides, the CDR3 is TGTGCCAGCAGCAGACTGGGACAGACCTACGAGCAGTACTTC. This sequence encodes CASSRLGQTYEQYF.

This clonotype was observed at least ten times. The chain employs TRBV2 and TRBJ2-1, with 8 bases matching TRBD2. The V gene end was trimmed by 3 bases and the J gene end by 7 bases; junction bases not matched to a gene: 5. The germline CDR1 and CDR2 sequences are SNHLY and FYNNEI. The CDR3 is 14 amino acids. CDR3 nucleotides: TGTGCCAGCAGTGAGCGGGGGGTTGGGAATGAGCAGTTCTTC. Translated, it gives CASSERGVGNEQFF.

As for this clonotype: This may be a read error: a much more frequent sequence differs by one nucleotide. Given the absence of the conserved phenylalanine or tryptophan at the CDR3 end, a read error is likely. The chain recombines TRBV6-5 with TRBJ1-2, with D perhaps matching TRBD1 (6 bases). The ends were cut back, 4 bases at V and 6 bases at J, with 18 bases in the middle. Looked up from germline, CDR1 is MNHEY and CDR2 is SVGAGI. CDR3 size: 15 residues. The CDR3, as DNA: TGTGCCAGCAGTTCGGTAACGCTAACAGGGAATGGCTACACCATC. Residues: CASSSVTLTGNGYTI.

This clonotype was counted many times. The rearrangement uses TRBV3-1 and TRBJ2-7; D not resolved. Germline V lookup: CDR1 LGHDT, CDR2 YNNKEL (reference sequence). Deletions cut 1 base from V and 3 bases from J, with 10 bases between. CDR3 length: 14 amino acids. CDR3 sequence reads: CASSQADPYYEQYF. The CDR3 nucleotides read TGTGCCAGCAGCCAAGCCGACCCGTACTACGAGCAGTACTTC.

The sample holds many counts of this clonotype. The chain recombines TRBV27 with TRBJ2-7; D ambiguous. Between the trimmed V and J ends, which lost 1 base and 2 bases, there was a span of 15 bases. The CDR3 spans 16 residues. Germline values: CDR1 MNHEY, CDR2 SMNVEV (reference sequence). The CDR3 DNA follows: TGTGCCAGCAGTTTATTGACCGTCCGCGGACCCTACGAGCAGTACTTC. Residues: CASSLLTVRGPYEQYF.

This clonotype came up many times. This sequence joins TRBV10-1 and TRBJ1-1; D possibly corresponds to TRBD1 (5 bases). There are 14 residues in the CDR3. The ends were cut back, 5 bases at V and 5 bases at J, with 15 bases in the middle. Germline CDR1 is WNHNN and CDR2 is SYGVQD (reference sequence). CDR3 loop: CASSPGRGWTEAFF. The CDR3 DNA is TGCGCCAGCAGTCCGGGACGAGGGTGGACTGAAGCTTTCTTT.

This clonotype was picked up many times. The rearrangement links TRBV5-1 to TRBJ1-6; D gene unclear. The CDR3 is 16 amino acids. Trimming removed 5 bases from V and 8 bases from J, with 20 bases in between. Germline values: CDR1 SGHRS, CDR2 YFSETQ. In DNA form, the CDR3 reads TGCGCCAGCAGTCCCTTAGGGCGGCCGGTGGATTCACCCCTCCACTTT. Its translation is CASSPLGRPVDSPLHF.

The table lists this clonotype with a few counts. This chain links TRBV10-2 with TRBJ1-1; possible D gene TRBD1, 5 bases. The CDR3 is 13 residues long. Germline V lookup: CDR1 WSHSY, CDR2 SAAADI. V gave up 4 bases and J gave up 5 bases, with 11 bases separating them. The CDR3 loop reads CASSAQAKTEAFF. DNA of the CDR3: TGCGCCAGCAGTGCACAGGCAAAAACTGAAGCTTTCTTT.

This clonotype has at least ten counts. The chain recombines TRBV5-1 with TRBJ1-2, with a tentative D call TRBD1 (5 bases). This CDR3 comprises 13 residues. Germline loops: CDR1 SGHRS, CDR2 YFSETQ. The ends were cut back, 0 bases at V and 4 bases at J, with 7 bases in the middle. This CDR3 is CASSLGQTYGYTF. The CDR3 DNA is TGCGCCAGCAGCTTGGGACAGACCTATGGCTACACCTTC. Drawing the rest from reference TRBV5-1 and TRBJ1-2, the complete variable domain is KAGVTQTPRYLIKTRGQQVTLSCSPISGHRSVSWYQQTPGQGLQFLFEYFSETQRNKGNFPGRFSGRQFSNSRSEMNVSTLELGDSALYLCASSLGQTYGYTFGSGTRLTVV.